Below, one T cell receptor beta chain is given with its context. Original data processing: Reference gene primer amplification gave nucleated cell count estimates. Repertoires were generated with immunoSEQ multiplex PCR, while TCRdb's copy carries only in-frame clones and drops some. V and J calls and clone size are as listed in that table; D and trimming were resolved from the DNA. The table has some 250,000 clones, around 85% seen once. This specimen belongs to a study of blood T cell repertoires in COVID-19. Study summary: T cells, B-cell-depleted T cells, or PBMCs provided the cDNA or gDNA that served as material.

Germline V gene data show CDR1 as SGHNT and CDR2 as YENEEA. The CDR3 extends over 14 amino acids. Between the trimmed V and J ends, which lost 5 bases and 0 bases, there was a span of 8 bases. The chain carries TRBV11-3 and TRBJ1-3; TRBD1 might be the D (6 bases). Sequenced input: peripheral blood. The receptor comes from a man aged 55 to 69 with acute or convalescent COVID-19. CDR3 nucleotide sequence: TGTGCCAGCAGCCCAGGGGTCTCTGGAAACACCATATATTTT. Encoded protein: CASSPGVSGNTIYF. Based on the CDR3 plus reference TRBV11-3 and TRBJ1-3, the full variable domain is EAGVVQSPRYKIIEKKQPVAFWCNPISGHNTLYWYLQNLGQGPELLIRYENEEAVDDSQLPKDRFSAERLKGVDSTLKIQPAELGDSAVYLCASSPGVSGNTIYFGEGSWLTVV.